These 22 T cell receptor beta chains came from one sample sequenced in a study of regulatory T cells in long-lasting Graves disease. This sample's time point: newly diagnosed GD, antithyroid drugs for less than 3 months. The authors made the TCR library using RNA they extracted from PBMCs. TCR beta libraries were built with iRepertoire HTBI primers and Arm-PCR of CDR3 regions. TCRdb reprocessed the multiplex PCR reads via MiXCR and lists one record per CDR3 protein. The table records roughly 560,000 distinct CDR3 sequences, 15% to 20% of them present only once. The same sample was also used in a study of T cells in Graves' hyperthyroidism and ophthalmopathy.

Source: peripheral blood mononuclear cells (PBMCs), taken at new diagnosis, from a patient treated with antithyroid drugs. The source of these receptors is a woman aged 35-60 years with Graves disease.

This clonotype was seen ten or more times. The gene calls are TRBV28 and TRBJ1-1, with TRBD1 identical over 7 bases. CDR3 length equals 15 residues. CDR1 is MDHEN, CDR2 SYDVKM, per germline. V dropped 5 bases and J dropped 6; count of bases not matched to a gene: 12. The CDR3 protein is CASSPEGAPSAEAFF. CDR3 DNA: TGTGCCAGCAGTCCTGAGGGGGCACCCTCCGCTGAAGCTTTCTTT.

This clonotype has only a few counts. The V gene is TRBV10-3, the J gene TRBJ1-5, with D possibly TRBD1 on 6 matching bases. V lost 3 bases and J lost 4, with 10 bases in between. Germline lookup yields CDR1 ENHRY and CDR2 SYGVKD. This CDR3 region has 14 residues. The CDR3: CAISDSGANQPQHF. CDR3 nucleotides: TGTGCCATCAGTGATTCGGGGGCTAATCAGCCCCAGCATTTT.

The chain is built from TRBV12-3 or TRBV12-4 and TRBJ2-7; 8 positions match TRBD2. This CDR3 is built from 15 residues. V dropped 5 bases and J dropped 0; count of bases not matched to a gene: 6. CDR3 sequence reads: CASSRGGTFSYEQYF. CDR3 DNA sequence: TGTGCCAGCAGTCGGGGGGGGACGTTCTCCTACGAGCAGTACTTC.

V is TRBV11-1 and J is TRBJ1-4; D remains ambiguous. V lost 5 bases and J lost 1, with 11 bases in between. CDR3 length: 15 residues. Germline V CDR1 and CDR2: SGHAT, FQDESV (reference sequence). CDR3 bases: TGTGCCAGCAGCACCAACCGGGAAACTAATGAAAAACTGTTTTTT. It is translated as CASSTNRETNEKLFF. Based on the CDR3 plus reference TRBV11-1 and TRBJ1-4, the full variable domain is EAEVAQSPRYKITEKSQAVAFWCDPISGHATLYWYRQILGQGPELLVQFQDESVVDDSQLPKDRFSAERLKGVDSTLKIQPAELGDSAMYLCASSTNRETNEKLFFGSGTQLSVL.

Comment on this clonotype: A much larger clone sits a single nucleotide away, making a read error possible. The chain has TRBV6-2 or TRBV6-3 and TRBJ2-3; D ambiguous. The CDR3 covers 15 residues. Germline CDR1 and CDR2: MNHEY and SVGEGT. DNA of the CDR3: TGTGCCAGCAATACACCGGGTCGCGACGGAGATACGCAGTGTTTT. It yields the protein CASNTPGRDGDTQCF.

The V gene is TRBV3-1, the J gene TRBJ1-6, with D possibly being TRBD1 (5 bases). CDR1 is LGHDT and CDR2 is YNNKEL in the germline V gene (reference sequence). With 4 bases removed from V and 6 bases from J, the gap between germline ends came to 10 bases. This CDR3 is 14 amino acids long. This CDR3 is CASSPGLSNSPLHF. The CDR3, as DNA: TGTGCCAGCAGCCCGGGACTGAGTAATTCACCCCTCCACTTT. Full variable domain (outside the CDR3, taken from reference TRBV3-1 and TRBJ1-6): DTAVSQTPKYLVTQMGNDKSIKCEQNLGHDTMYWYKQDSKKFLKIMFSYNNKELIINETVPNRFSPKSPDKAHLNLHINSLELGDSAVYFCASSPGLSNSPLHFGNGTRLTVT.

The sample holds a few counts of this clonotype. The CDR3 region is CASSSGWSGYNEQFF. The CDR3 bases are TGTGCCAGCAGTTCAGGTTGGAGTGGGTACAATGAGCAGTTCTTC. V gene TRBV7-2 combines with J gene TRBJ2-1; D unresolved. CDR3 length: 15 amino acids. V lost 6 bases, J lost 4 bases, and 16 bases lay in between. Looked up from germline, CDR1 is SGHTA and CDR2 is FQGNSA.

In this sample, this clonotype turned up many times. The chain combines TRBV6-1 with TRBJ1-1; 9 bases are a match to TRBD1. CDR1 and CDR2 from the germline V gene are MNHNS and SASEGT. CDR3 length: 14 residues. V trimming: 7 bases; J trimming: 2 bases; junction bases outside the gene matches: 5. The CDR3 is CASTPTGGNTEAFF. The CDR3 nucleotides read TGTGCCAGCACCCCGACAGGGGGAAACACTGAAGCTTTCTTT.

This clonotype was found many times. This chain links TRBV2 with TRBJ1-2; D call uncertain. Trimming removed 7 bases at V and 4 bases at J, with 13 bases between. Germline CDR1 and CDR2: SNHLY and FYNNEI. CDR3 length equals 13 residues. Written as DNA, the CDR3 is TGTGCCAGCACCCTTGAGGTGTTCTATGGCTACACCTTC. This codes for CASTLEVFYGYTF.

There are many counts of this clonotype. V is TRBV12-3 or TRBV12-4 and J is TRBJ1-1, with TRBD1 matching 7 bases. The J segment lost 1 base and the V segment lost 6 bases, leaving 5 bases of the junction unmatched. The CDR3 runs to 14 residues. CDR3 sequence: CASSLQGWNTEAFF. In DNA form, the CDR3 reads TGTGCCAGCAGCTTACAGGGGTGGAACACTGAAGCTTTCTTT.

This chain links TRBV19 with TRBJ1-5, with a possible D match to TRBD1 (5 bases). V was clipped by 1 base and J by 4 bases, with 8 bases between them. The CDR3 is 14 residues long. Germline V lookup: CDR1 LNHDA, CDR2 SQIVND (reference sequence). CDR3 loop: CASSIGDGNQPQHF. The CDR3 DNA reads TGTGCCAGTAGTATAGGGGACGGAAATCAGCCCCAGCATTTT. Complete variable domain (other parts from reference TRBV19 and TRBJ1-5): DGGITQSPKYLFRKEGQNVTLSCEQNLNHDAMYWYRQDPGQGLRLIYYSQIVNDFQKGDIAEGYSVSREKKESFPLTVTSAQKNPTAFYLCASSIGDGNQPQHFGDGTRLSIL.

With respect to this clonotype: A much larger clone lies one base from this, so it may be a read error. Likely a read error: the CDR3 ends without its conserved phenylalanine or tryptophan. The rearrangement joins TRBV15 to TRBJ2-5; D ambiguous. V was clipped by 4 bases and J by 5 bases, with 11 bases between them. The CDR3 totals 13 residues. Germline V CDR1 and CDR2: LNHNV, YYDKDF (reference sequence). CDR3 region: CATSMRGSETQYL. CDR3 bases: TGTGCCACCAGCATGCGCGGTTCGGAGACCCAGTACCTC.

The chain recombines TRBV6-2 or TRBV6-3 with TRBJ1-2; D not resolved. Trimming took off 6 bases at V and 5 bases at J, with 16 bases between the two ends. CDR3 length: 14 residues. Germline V gene sequence: CDR1 MNHEY, CDR2 SVGEGT. CDR3 residues: CASRGVEGGYGYTF. The CDR3 nucleotides read TGTGCCAGCAGGGGTGTGGAGGGAGGTTATGGCTACACCTTC.

This clonotype has just a few counts. The chain is built from TRBV15 and TRBJ1-1; D gene ambiguous. Germline values: CDR1 LNHNV, CDR2 YYDKDF (reference sequence). Trimming cost V 0 bases and J 5 bases, with 7 bases left between them. This CDR3 region has 13 residues. CDR3 sequence: CATSREQWTEAFF. The CDR3 nucleotides read TGTGCCACCAGCAGAGAACAGTGGACTGAAGCTTTCTTT.

This clonotype was recorded at least ten times. The chain recombines TRBV30 with TRBJ1-1, with 9 bases aligning to TRBD1. The CDR3 totals 13 residues. Looked up from germline, CDR1 is GTSNPN and CDR2 is SVGIG (reference sequence). Unmatched junction bases numbered 4, after V lost 3 bases and J lost 5 bases. The CDR3 sequence is CAWRDRGPTEAFF. DNA for the CDR3: TGTGCCTGGAGGGACAGGGGTCCTACTGAAGCTTTCTTT.

Of note for this clonotype: At one of its ends the junction is not consistent with the germline gene, which may arise from a read error. This rearrangement joins TRBV12-3 or TRBV12-4 to TRBJ2-5, with D possibly being TRBD1 (5 bases). CDR3 length: 14 amino acids. In DNA form, the CDR3 reads TGTGCCAACAGTTTAAGACAGACACAAGAGACTCAGTACTTC. It specifies CANSLRQTQETQYF.

In its sample, this clonotype was seen a few times. V is TRBV12-5 and J is TRBJ2-1; D gene uncertain. Germline lookup yields CDR1 LGHNT and CDR2 FRNRAP. The V gene lost 1 base and the J gene lost 7 bases, with 8 bases spanning the gap. The CDR3 is made up of 13 amino acids. The CDR3 nucleotides are TGTGCTAGTGGTTTGGCAGTTTGGAATGAGCAGTTCTTC. Residues: CASGLAVWNEQFF.

This clonotype was counted many times. In DNA, the CDR3 is TGCAGTGCTTTGGGGGACTTCACAAAATTCGGGCGGGCTTTCTTT. This encodes CSALGDFTKFGRAFF. The V and J genes are TRBV20-1 and TRBJ1-1, with a weak D call TRBD1 (5 bases). CDR1 is DFQATT and CDR2 is SNEGSKA in the germline V gene (reference sequence). Trimming took 5 bases from V and 11 from J, leaving 27 bases between them. The CDR3 has 15 amino acids.

Many counts were recorded for this clonotype. The chain couples TRBV30 to TRBJ1-1; unclear D gene. This CDR3 contains 13 residues. V was trimmed by 6 bases and J by 2 bases, leaving 13 bases between them. From germline, CDR1 is GTSNPN and CDR2 SVGIG (reference sequence). CDR3 sequence reads: CACLDSSNTEAFF. In DNA form, the CDR3 reads TGTGCCTGCCTTGATTCATCAAACACTGAAGCTTTCTTT.

This clonotype was seen many times. This chain uses TRBV3-1 with TRBJ2-1, with D hard to call. CDR1 and CDR2 (germline): LGHDT, YNNKEL (reference sequence). CDR3 size: 13 residues. The V and J ends lost 3 bases and 11 bases respectively, with 14 bases between them. Here the CDR3 DNA reads TGTGCCAGCAGCCAGGGTGGCAGTAGACAGCAGTTCTTC. The encoded protein is CASSQGGSRQQFF.

This clonotype came up a few times. A read error is possible here, since a much larger clone lies one base away. This chain links TRBV7-9 with TRBJ2-3, with TRBD2 as a possible D gene (5 bases). Germline CDR1 is SEHNR and CDR2 is FQNEAQ (reference sequence). The CDR3 is 13 amino acids. The DNA of the CDR3 is TGTGCCAGCAGACTAGATGGCACAGATACGCAGTGTTTT. Translating it yields CASRLDGTDTQCF. Full variable domain (outside the CDR3, taken from reference TRBV7-9 and TRBJ2-3): DTGVSQNPRHKITKRGQNVTFRCDPISEHNRLYWYRQTLGQGPEFLTYFQNEAQLEKSRLLSDRFSAERPKGSFSTLEIQRTEQGDSAMYLCASRLDGTDTQCFGPGTRLTVL.

This clonotype has at least ten counts. The chain links TRBV20-1 to TRBJ1-2, with 9 bases lining up with TRBD1. The CDR3 length is 13 residues. Trimming cost V 3 bases and J 4 bases; bases outside gene matches: 3. Germline V gene data show CDR1 as DFQATT and CDR2 as SNEGSKA (reference sequence). CDR3 residues: CSASDRGSYGYTF. In nucleotides, the CDR3 is TGCAGTGCTAGTGACAGGGGGAGCTATGGCTACACCTTC.